This TCR beta chain was recovered during a study of human T cells and chemical hapten exposure. Findings of the study overall: Once DPC sensitization occurred, TCRs above 1 in 1000 frequency showed no change.

CDR3 length equals 15 residues. Germline lookup yields CDR1 MNHEY and CDR2 SVGEGT. Between the trimmed V and J ends, which lost 2 bases and 4 bases, there was a span of 11 bases. Individual cDNA molecules had unique molecular identifiers attached to them by the library. Methods used by the authors: Approximately 99,000 TCRs per sample was the median, with a range of roughly 23,224 to 690,600. One entry per CDR3 protein, called by TCRdb with MiXCR from the RACE reads. TCRdb, rather than the study authors, made the V and J calls. This repertoire shows tens of thousands of distinct CDR3 sequences, 8.5% found once; its top ten account for about 3.5%. On this clonotype: The antigen is not known.

Time point described: patch test 2, 6 weeks after DPC sensitization. Treatment reported: therapeutic diphenylcyclopropenone sensitization with weekly scalp DPC. Before extraction, the whole blood was not fractionated, and total RNA was taken from it. The J gene is TRBJ2-2, the V gene TRBV6-2 or TRBV6-3; possibly TRBD2 for D (6 bases). The origin of this receptor is a woman between 50 and 59 years old with alopecia areata. Some clones in this sample may be carry-over from other donors' samples. Material: whole blood, obtained in connection with sensitization to the hapten diphenylcyclopropenone (DPC). CDR3 protein: CASSYKVAATGELFF. The CDR3, as DNA: TGTGCCAGCAGTTACAAGGTAGCGGCCACCGGGGAGCTGTTTTTT.